This entry concerns a single TCR beta chain. Its matching antigen is unknown. The run depth of the assay was deep. Sequencing was performed with immunoSEQ multiplex PCR; in TCRdb, only in-frame clones are kept and a portion is missing. The sample holds roughly 1,500,000 clones, 98% to 99% seen once. The record originates from a study of shared clonotypes between healthy human individuals. Study findings and constraints: Four donors had around 5% of their naive CD4 clonotypes in common.

Input material: naive CD4+ T cells sorted from blood. This sample's subset: CD45RA+ positively selected. The clonotype originates from a man between 25 and 39 years old in good health.

This chain's CDR3 is CASSQGRGGSSYNEQFF. CDR3 DNA sequence: TGCGCCAGCAGCCAAGGGAGGGGCGGGAGCTCCTACAATGAGCAGTTCTTC. The J gene is TRBJ2-1, the V gene TRBV4-1; 7 bases agree with TRBD2. CDR1 is MGHRA and CDR2 is YSYEKL in the germline V gene. This CDR3 has 17 amino acids. Trimming at V came to 1 base and at J to 0 bases, leaving 6 bases not matched to a gene.